The 27 T cell receptor beta chains reported below all come from one sample, sequenced in a study of OX40 agonist ivuxolimab in advanced cancers. Data came from immunoSEQ multiplex PCR; TCRdb stores just in-frame clones and leaves some out. The data show fewer than 85,000 clones, 75% to 95% seen once. Sequences were derived from CD4+ or CD8+ T cells sorted from blood, sampled in a trial of the OX40 agonist ivuxolimab. These TCRs come from an adult with an advanced solid tumor such as melanoma, head and neck, liver or kidney cancer.

This chain connects TRBV7-7 to TRBJ2-5; the match to TRBD2 covers 11 bases. Germline CDR1 and CDR2: SSHAT and FNYEAQ (reference sequence). The ends lost 5 bases at V and 4 bases at J; junction bases unmatched: 6. CDR3 size: 15 residues. CDR3 DNA sequence: TGTGCCAGCAGCACCGTAGCGGGAGGGAGAGAGACCCAGTACTTC. This encodes CASSTVAGGRETQYF.

This clone was found once. CDR3 loop: CAWSQTGTGERETQYF. The CDR3 coding sequence is TGTGCCTGGAGTCAAACCGGGACAGGGGAGAGGGAGACCCAGTACTTC. V and J are TRBV30 and TRBJ2-5; 10 nucleotides match TRBD1. Germline-derived CDR1 and CDR2 are GTSNPN and SVGIG (reference sequence). The CDR3 is made up of 16 amino acids. The V gene end was trimmed by 2 bases and the J gene end by 5 bases; junction bases not matched to a gene: 11.

This chain connects TRBV6-5 to TRBJ1-2; TRBD1 is a possible D gene (5 bases). The CDR3 loop spans 13 amino acids. Germline V lookup: CDR1 MNHEY, CDR2 SVGAGI. V gave up 9 bases and J gave up 3 bases, with 14 bases separating them. The chain's CDR3 is CASRRSGDYGYTF. The CDR3 DNA reads as TGTGCCAGTAGGCGTTCGGGGGACTATGGCTACACCTTC.

This clone was seen only once. The V and J genes are TRBV19 and TRBJ1-1, with D perhaps matching TRBD1 (5 bases). The CDR3 loop spans 14 amino acids. The germline V gene has CDR1 LNHDA and CDR2 SQIVND (reference sequence). The V end lost 3 bases, the J end lost 4 bases, and 12 bases lay between the germline ends. As DNA, the CDR3 is TGTGCCAGTAGTATTCAGGGTGGTGGCACTGAAGCTTTCTTT. Translating gives CASSIQGGGTEAFF.

This clone was recorded once. The V call is TRBV19, the J call TRBJ2-6; TRBD1 matches 10 bases. V trimming: 6 bases; J trimming: 0 bases; junction bases outside the gene matches: 5. Germline V gene lookup returns CDR1 LNHDA and CDR2 SQIVND (reference sequence). The CDR3 length is 17 residues. The CDR3 nucleotides read TGTGCCAGTAGGGGACAGGGGACGTCCTCTGGGGCCAACGTCCTGACTTTC. Translated: CASRGQGTSSGANVLTF.

For this clone: This sample also contains other DNA sequences that code for the same CDR3. The V gene is TRBV28, the J gene TRBJ2-5; 7 bases match TRBD2. Germline values: CDR1 MDHEN, CDR2 SYDVKM. The CDR3 spans 13 residues. With V trimmed by 7 bases and J by 4 bases, 6 bases remained unmatched. The CDR3 nucleotides are TGTGCCAGCAACCTCCCGGGGGGAGAGACCCAGTACTTC. Protein product: CASNLPGGETQYF.

The V and J genes are TRBV28 and TRBJ2-5; D not resolved. The CDR3 runs to 11 residues. The V end was cut by 3 bases, the J end by 5 bases, with 4 bases between. Germline V lookup: CDR1 MDHEN, CDR2 SYDVKM. CDR3 loop: CASSFYETQYF. CDR3 DNA: TGTGCCAGCAGTTTTTACGAGACCCAGTACTTC.

The CDR3: CASSFLPGQGALDTEAFF. The CDR3 DNA follows: TGCGCCAGCAGCTTTTTACCGGGACAGGGGGCGTTGGACACTGAAGCTTTCTTT. The chain couples TRBV5-1 to TRBJ1-1; the match to TRBD1 covers 12 bases. The length of the CDR3 is 18 residues. Germline CDR1 is SGHRS and CDR2 is YFSETQ. The trim removed 2 bases at V and 3 bases at J, leaving 11 bases unmatched.

The rearrangement uses TRBV7-2 and TRBJ2-3; possible D gene TRBD2, 5 bases. The CDR3 consists of 17 residues. Germline loops: CDR1 SGHTA, CDR2 FQGNSA. Trimming stripped 2 bases from V and 1 base from J, with 16 bases between. CDR3 residues: CASSLRLSAERTDTQYF. CDR3 DNA: TGTGCCAGCAGCTTACGCCTCTCAGCGGAGCGCACAGATACGCAGTATTTT.

The CDR3 reads CASSLVGTEDADTQYF. CDR3 sequence (DNA): TGCGCCAGCAGCTTGGTGGGGACTGAGGACGCAGATACGCAGTATTTT. This chain links TRBV5-1 with TRBJ2-3; possibly TRBD2 for D (6 bases). Trimming pared 0 bases from V and 4 bases from J, leaving 15 bases between. CDR3 size: 16 residues. Germline loops: CDR1 SGHRS, CDR2 YFSETQ.

This clone was seen a single time. V gene TRBV5-1 combines with J gene TRBJ2-6, with 10 bases lining up with TRBD2. The CDR3 has 17 amino acids. The V gene end was trimmed by 4 bases and the J gene end by 4 bases; junction bases not matched to a gene: 8. Germline assignment: CDR1 SGHRS and CDR2 YFSETQ. CDR3 nucleotide sequence: TGCGCCAGCAGCCCGACTAGCGGGTCAAACGGGGCCAACGTCCTGACTTTC. Translation: CASSPTSGSNGANVLTF.

The rearrangement joins TRBV11-2 to TRBJ2-7; 7 bases match TRBD2. The CDR3 covers 15 residues. Germline trimming cut 0 bases from V and 2 bases from J; bases unmatched to any gene: 4. Germline CDR1 reads SGHAT; CDR2 reads FQNNGV. For the CDR3, the DNA is TGTGCCAGCAGCTTAGATACTGGGAGGGCCTACGAGCAGTACTTC. Translating gives CASSLDTGRAYEQYF.

This chain connects TRBV29-1 to TRBJ2-5; a possible D gene is TRBD1 (6 bases). Germline V gene data show CDR1 as SQVTM and CDR2 as ANQGSEA. V lost 4 bases to trimming and J lost 4 bases, with 16 bases between them. CDR3 length: 14 amino acids. CDR3 in DNA: TGCAGCGTTGGGTTGGGACAATCTATAGAGACCCAGTACTTC. Translated: CSVGLGQSIETQYF.

This chain connects TRBV9 to TRBJ2-7; D may be TRBD2 (6 bases). With 0 bases removed from V and 0 bases from J, the gap between germline ends came to 7 bases. The V gene's germline CDR1 is SGDLS and CDR2 YYNGEE. CDR3 size: 14 residues. CDR3 DNA sequence: TGTGCCAGCAGCGTAGCAGCGGGCTCCTACGAGCAGTACTTC. This sequence encodes CASSVAAGSYEQYF.

The J gene is TRBJ2-7, the V gene TRBV6-5; D uncertain. Germline V gives CDR1 MNHEY, CDR2 SVGAGI. This CDR3 is 13 amino acids long. The CDR3 region has the DNA TGTGCAGCGCGCGTAGAGAACTCCTACGAGCAGTACTTC. Its translation is CAARVENSYEQYF.

A few counts support this clone. The rearrangement uses TRBV18 and TRBJ2-3, with 12 bases lining up with TRBD2. There are 20 residues in the CDR3. V trimming: 3 bases; J trimming: 2 bases; junction bases outside the gene matches: 15. The germline gives CDR1 KGHSH, CDR2 LQKENI. CDR3 in amino acids: CASSPLTASGRAGSTDTQYF. The CDR3 DNA is TGTGCCAGCTCACCTTTAACGGCTAGCGGGAGGGCCGGTTCCACAGATACGCAGTATTTT.

This clone was detected only a few times. The chain recombines TRBV9 with TRBJ1-2; D may be TRBD1 (5 bases). With 4 bases removed from V and 6 bases from J, the gap between germline ends came to 13 bases. The CDR3 covers 13 residues. Germline V gives CDR1 SGDLS, CDR2 YYNGEE. In nucleotides, the CDR3 is TGTGCCAGCAGCCCGGCCAGGGCCGATGGCTACACCTTC. Protein sequence: CASSPARADGYTF.

The gene calls are TRBV27 and TRBJ2-2; D remains ambiguous. V was pared by 7 bases and J by 8 bases, with 11 bases between. The CDR3 is 12 amino acids. Germline V gene data show CDR1 as MNHEY and CDR2 as SMNVEV (reference sequence). The CDR3 sequence is CASTLNGGELFF. CDR3 nucleotides: TGTGCCAGCACTCTAAATGGGGGGGAGCTGTTTTTT.

This clone has more than one count but fewer than ten. The CDR3 sequence: CAARGTGELFF. As DNA, the CDR3 is TGTGCCGCCCGAGGGACCGGGGAGCTGTTTTTT. This chain joins TRBV10-3 and TRBJ2-2; a possible D gene is TRBD2 (5 bases). The CDR3 is made up of 11 amino acids. Trimming stripped 11 bases from V and 5 bases from J, with 9 bases between. Per the germline V gene, CDR1 is ENHRY and CDR2 is SYGVKD.

V is TRBV4-2 and J is TRBJ2-2, with 9 bases matching TRBD2. Germline assignment: CDR1 LGHNA and CDR2 YNFKEQ. V shed 1 base and J 5 bases; nucleotides not matched to a gene: 5. This CDR3 has 16 amino acids. The DNA for the CDR3 is TGTGCCAGCAGCCAAGGAGCGGGGGGAGGGACCGGGGAGCTGTTTTTT. Its translation: CASSQGAGGGTGELFF.

The J gene is TRBJ2-5, the V gene TRBV4-1; D unclear. V lost 1 base and J lost 2, with 11 bases in between. The length of the CDR3 is 15 residues. Germline V CDR1 and CDR2: MGHRA, YSYEKL. The CDR3 region is CASSQGEAIQETQYF. As DNA, the CDR3 is TGCGCCAGCAGCCAAGGAGAGGCCATTCAAGAGACCCAGTACTTC.

The chain couples TRBV9 to TRBJ2-5, with 11 bases fitting TRBD1. The trim removed 0 bases at V and 5 bases at J, leaving 6 bases unmatched. Germline CDR1 is SGDLS and CDR2 is YYNGEE. The CDR3 length is 16 residues. The CDR3 coding sequence is TGTGCCAGCAGCGTAGGGACAGGGGGCGGGATGGAGACCCAGTACTTC. Its protein product is CASSVGTGGGMETQYF.

Only one count was recorded for this clone. The rearrangement joins TRBV7-3 to TRBJ2-1; D gene ambiguous. Germline values: CDR1 SGHTA, CDR2 FQGTGA. The CDR3 has 15 amino acids. Between the trimmed V and J ends, which lost 2 bases and 0 bases, there was a span of 8 bases. CDR3 DNA sequence: TGTGCCAGCAGCTTAGCTGCGGCCTCCTACAATGAGCAGTTCTTC. It is translated as CASSLAAASYNEQFF.

The rearrangement links TRBV27 to TRBJ1-4; D is undetermined. Trimming cost V 5 bases and J 8 bases, with 15 bases left between them. Germline loops: CDR1 MNHEY, CDR2 SMNVEV (reference sequence). The CDR3 length is 14 residues. The chain's CDR3 is CASSLRTGGEKLFF. DNA for the CDR3: TGTGCCAGCAGTCTCCGGACGGGAGGGGAAAAACTGTTTTTT.

The chain links TRBV13 to TRBJ1-1; tentatively, D is TRBD1 (6 bases). The CDR3 is 15 residues long. The V end was cut by 3 bases, the J end by 3 bases, with 14 bases between. The V gene's germline CDR1 is PRHDT and CDR2 FYEKMQ (reference sequence). The CDR3 loop reads CASSLGRGSDTEAFF. The CDR3 bases are TGTGCCAGCAGCTTGGGTAGGGGGTCGGACACTGAAGCTTTCTTT.

The genes are TRBV7-8 and TRBJ1-1, with a tentative D call TRBD1 (5 bases). CDR1 is SGHVS, CDR2 FQNEAQ, per germline. This CDR3 comprises 14 residues. Deletions cut 1 base from V and 5 bases from J, with 11 bases between. The CDR3 nucleotides are TGTGCCAGCAGCTTAGAATCAGGGTTGACTGAAGCTTTCTTT. Amino acid sequence: CASSLESGLTEAFF.

The chain employs TRBV7-9 and TRBJ1-5; D is possibly TRBD1 (5 bases). The CDR3 runs to 13 residues. Germline CDR1 reads SEHNR; CDR2 reads FQNEAQ (reference sequence). Trimming left V 1 base short and J 6 bases short, with 7 bases between. The CDR3 DNA sequence: TGTGCCAGCAGCTTAGGGGGGGGTCAGCCCCAGCATTTT. Translating gives CASSLGGGQPQHF.